A single sample gave rise to the 27 T cell receptor beta chains below, sequenced in a study of T cells of healthy individuals. TCRdb independently ran MiXCR on the 5' RACE reads; one entry per CDR3 protein. The sample includes 60,000 to 70,000 distinct CDR3 sequences, about 16% of them seen just once. Receptor source: a human donor in good health.

This clonotype was seen at least ten times. The chain carries TRBV29-1 and TRBJ1-4; no clear D gene. The CDR3 is 12 residues long. Germline-derived CDR1 and CDR2 are SQVTM and ANQGSEA. With 6 bases removed from V and 5 bases from J, the gap between germline ends came to 10 bases. The CDR3 DNA follows: TGCAGCGTCACCACGGGAAATGAAAAACTGTTTTTT. Translated, it gives CSVTTGNEKLFF.

Ten or more counts support this clonotype. V gene TRBV20-1 combines with J gene TRBJ2-7, with 12 bases fitting TRBD2. J was trimmed by 1 base and V by 3 bases; bases with no gene match: 7. Germline V gene lookup returns CDR1 DFQATT and CDR2 SNEGSKA (reference sequence). This CDR3 region has 16 residues. CDR3 in DNA: TGCAGTGCTAGGTCTAGCGGGAGGGCGGGGTCCTACGAGCAGTACTTC. It is translated as CSARSSGRAGSYEQYF.

The V and J genes are TRBV28 and TRBJ2-5; possible D gene TRBD1, 6 bases. The CDR3 spans 15 residues. The V and J ends lost 6 bases and 2 bases respectively, with 16 bases between them. Germline V gene sequence: CDR1 MDHEN, CDR2 SYDVKM. The CDR3 spells CASSPTPGQQETQYF. CDR3 coding DNA: TGTGCCAGCAGCCCCACCCCCGGACAGCAAGAGACCCAGTACTTC.

This clonotype has just a few counts. The gene calls are TRBV20-1 and TRBJ1-2, with D maybe TRBD1 (6 bases). CDR3 length: 17 residues. The V end was cut by 3 bases, the J end by 8 bases, with 28 bases between. Germline assignment: CDR1 DFQATT and CDR2 SNEGSKA (reference sequence). The DNA of the CDR3 is TGCAGTGCTAGCACAAGGACGGTTAGGGGGAGAGAGGAAGGCTACACCTTC. Its translation: CSASTRTVRGREEGYTF.

This clonotype was found many times. V is TRBV5-6 and J is TRBJ2-7; D possibly corresponds to TRBD1 (6 bases). The germline V and J ends were trimmed by 4 bases and 2 bases, with 10 bases remaining between them. Germline assignment: CDR1 SGHDT and CDR2 YYEEEE. The CDR3 is made up of 13 amino acids. In nucleotides, the CDR3 is TGTGCCAGCAGCCCAACAGGGACCTACGAGCAGTACTTC. This encodes CASSPTGTYEQYF.

This clonotype appeared once. The genes are TRBV6-5 and TRBJ2-1, with TRBD2 matching 11 bases. Trimming removed 6 bases from V and 5 bases from J; junction bases left unmatched: 6. Germline-derived CDR1 and CDR2 are MNHEY and SVGAGI. There are 15 residues in the CDR3. In DNA, the CDR3 is TGTGCCAGCAGCCCCGGGACTAGCGGAAACAATGAGCAGTTCTTC. This gives the protein CASSPGTSGNNEQFF.

This clonotype was detected ten times or more. V usage is TRBV12-2 and J usage is TRBJ1-3; the listed D gene, TRBD1, was not tested against the DNA. TRBV12-2 is reported as a pseudogene. This CDR3 has 18 residues. The CDR3 sequence is CASRLGKDGRGRGNTIYF. The CDR3 DNA reads as TGTGCAAGTCGCTTAGGAAAAGATGGCAGGGGACGTGGAAACACCATATATTTT.

This clonotype was counted many times. CDR3 nucleotide sequence: TGTGCCAGCAGCGTAGATGTCGGGAACTACAATGAGCAGTTCTTC. Encoded protein: CASSVDVGNYNEQFF. The chain links TRBV9 to TRBJ2-1; D may be TRBD2 (5 bases). V shed 0 bases and J shed 3 bases, with 10 bases lying between them. CDR3 length: 15 residues. Germline V gene sequence: CDR1 SGDLS, CDR2 YYNGEE.

This clonotype was seen at least ten times. The rearrangement links TRBV12-3 or TRBV12-4 to TRBJ2-1; D perhaps matches TRBD2 (6 bases). V gave up 1 base and J gave up 0 bases, with 10 bases separating them. CDR3 length equals 16 residues. The CDR3 DNA reads TGTGCCAGCAGTTTAGGGGGCGGGAACTCCTACAATGAGCAGTTCTTC. Residues: CASSLGGGNSYNEQFF.

This clonotype was seen a handful of times. The chain couples TRBV7-2 to TRBJ2-5; the D call may be TRBD1 or TRBD2 (5 bases each). The CDR3 is 16 residues long. Germline V lookup: CDR1 SGHTA, CDR2 FQGNSA. The V gene lost 4 bases and the J gene lost 1 base, with 16 bases spanning the gap. CDR3 loop: CASSSLWGRLQETQYF. DNA of the CDR3: TGTGCCAGCAGCTCGCTCTGGGGGAGACTCCAAGAGACCCAGTACTTC.

This clonotype was found many times. The gene calls are TRBV20-1 and TRBJ1-1; 8 nucleotides agree with TRBD1. V trimming: 3 bases; J trimming: 3 bases; junction bases outside the gene matches: 0. The CDR3 spans 12 residues. The germline V gene encodes CDR1 DFQATT and CDR2 SNEGSKA (reference sequence). CDR3 region: CSARTGDTEAFF. The CDR3 coding sequence is TGCAGTGCTAGGACAGGGGACACTGAAGCTTTCTTT.

This clonotype occurred many times. The chain carries TRBV9 and TRBJ2-5, with D perhaps assigned TRBD1 or TRBD2 (5 bases each). Between the trimmed V and J ends, which lost 6 bases and 1 base, there was a span of 16 bases. The V gene's germline CDR1 is SGDLS and CDR2 YYNGEE. This CDR3 region has 15 residues. Here the CDR3 reads CASTPGAVFQETQYF. CDR3 sequence (DNA): TGTGCCAGCACACCCGGGGCGGTTTTCCAAGAGACCCAGTACTTC.

By share, this clonotype counts as medium-sized. The genes are TRBV6-4 and TRBJ2-2; 8 bases are a match to TRBD2. With 0 bases clipped from V and 6 bases from J, the junction kept 0 bases outside the gene matches. Germline loops: CDR1 MRHNA, CDR2 SNTAGT. This CDR3 is 14 amino acids long. As DNA, the CDR3 is TGTGCCAGCAGTGACTCAGCGGGAGCCGGGGAGCTGTTTTTT. Amino acid sequence: CASSDSAGAGELFF.

This clonotype was counted at least ten times. This sequence joins TRBV5-6 and TRBJ2-3; the D gene is possibly TRBD1 (8 bases). Germline assignment: CDR1 SGHDT and CDR2 YYEEEE. Trimming took off 6 bases at V and 2 bases at J, with 16 bases between the two ends. This CDR3 is built from 15 residues. The CDR3 DNA reads TGTGCCAGCAATAAGGACAGGGACTACACAGATACGCAGTATTTT. This encodes CASNKDRDYTDTQYF.

V usage is TRBV6-5 and J usage is TRBJ1-6; weak D call: TRBD1 (5 bases). Trimming stripped 0 bases from V and 10 bases from J, with 19 bases between. Germline assignment: CDR1 MNHEY and CDR2 SVGAGI. The CDR3 spans 17 residues. CDR3: CASSYSRGRVYPSPLHF. The DNA for the CDR3 is TGTGCCAGCAGTTACTCGAGGGGCAGGGTTTATCCGTCACCCCTCCACTTT.

In its sample, this clonotype was seen a few times. V usage is TRBV4-1 and J usage is TRBJ2-7; D uncertain. This CDR3 has 15 amino acids. Trimming removed 4 bases from V and 0 bases from J, with 13 bases in between. Germline V gives CDR1 MGHRA, CDR2 YSYEKL. CDR3 sequence: CASSPPGLGSYEQYF. CDR3 nucleotide sequence: TGCGCCAGCAGCCCCCCCGGGTTGGGCTCCTACGAGCAGTACTTC.

The chain couples TRBV10-3 to TRBJ2-1, with D perhaps TRBD2 (5 bases). The CDR3 sequence is 15 residues long. In germline, CDR1 is ENHRY, CDR2 SYGVKD. Between the trimmed V and J ends, which lost 2 bases and 0 bases, there was a span of 8 bases. The CDR3 protein is CAISEGESSYNEQFF. As DNA, the CDR3 is TGTGCCATCAGTGAGGGGGAGAGCTCCTACAATGAGCAGTTCTTC.

V usage is TRBV5-1 and J usage is TRBJ1-2; no definite D call. Germline V lookup: CDR1 SGHRS, CDR2 YFSETQ. CDR3 length equals 14 residues. Trimming stripped 0 bases from V and 2 bases from J, with 8 bases between. CDR3 nucleotides: TGCGCCAGCAGCTTGGTAGGTGGGAACTATGGCTACACCTTC. Translation: CASSLVGGNYGYTF. Together with reference TRBV5-1 and TRBJ1-2, the CDR3 gives the full variable domain: KAGVTQTPRYLIKTRGQQVTLSCSPISGHRSVSWYQQTPGQGLQFLFEYFSETQRNKGNFPGRFSGRQFSNSRSEMNVSTLELGDSALYLCASSLVGGNYGYTFGSGTRLTVV.

The chain has TRBV29-1 and TRBJ2-3; D gene unclear. The CDR3 contains 11 residues. CDR1 SQVTM and CDR2 ANQGSEA come from the germline V gene. V was cut by 6 bases and J by 6 bases, with 10 bases left in between. CDR3 loop: CSVTSGDTQYF. CDR3 bases: TGCAGCGTCACCTCCGGTGATACGCAGTATTTT.

This clonotype was detected ten times or more. This chain joins TRBV5-4 and TRBJ2-7; no firm D call. CDR1 is SGHNT, CDR2 YYREEE, per germline (reference sequence). V was pared by 3 bases and J by 6 bases, with 13 bases between. The CDR3 is made up of 13 amino acids. CDR3 in amino acids: CASSSVSRVEQYF. In DNA form, the CDR3 reads TGTGCCAGCAGCTCTGTCAGTCGGGTCGAGCAGTACTTC.

This chain connects TRBV12-3 or TRBV12-4 to TRBJ2-7; 11 nucleotides line up with TRBD2. The CDR3 has 14 amino acids. J lost 3 bases, V lost 7 bases, and 5 bases had no gene match. The CDR3 region has the DNA TGTGCCAGCAAAATAGCGGGAGGGCGCTACGAGCAGTACTTC. This translates into CASKIAGGRYEQYF.

This clonotype was seen more than once but under ten times. DNA for the CDR3: TGTGCCAGCAGCTTGGCCGGGAGGGACTACGAGCAGTACTTC. This codes for CASSLAGRDYEQYF. The chain combines TRBV7-9 with TRBJ2-7; 8 bases match TRBD2. Germline CDR1 and CDR2: SEHNR and FQNEAQ (reference sequence). V dropped 3 bases and J dropped 3; count of bases not matched to a gene: 4. The CDR3 runs 14 residues.

This clonotype has at least ten counts. The CDR3 sequence: CSARDYEGANTEAFF. The CDR3 DNA reads as TGCAGTGCTAGAGATTACGAGGGCGCGAACACTGAAGCTTTCTTT. The chain employs TRBV20-1 and TRBJ1-1, with D hard to call. CDR1 DFQATT and CDR2 SNEGSKA come from the germline V gene (reference sequence). The CDR3 covers 15 residues. The V end lost 0 bases, the J end lost 1 base, and 12 bases lay between the germline ends.

The gene calls are TRBV30 and TRBJ1-5; no reliable D call. V dropped 3 bases and J dropped 4 bases, with 19 bases sitting between them. The length of the CDR3 is 16 residues. Germline lookup yields CDR1 GTSNPN and CDR2 SVGIG (reference sequence). CDR3: CAWSEGTVTQNQPQHF. The CDR3 DNA follows: TGTGCCTGGAGCGAGGGAACCGTGACGCAAAATCAGCCCCAGCATTTT.

This clonotype was counted at least ten times. This rearrangement joins TRBV9 to TRBJ2-1; possibly TRBD1 for D (6 bases). This CDR3 is built from 15 residues. V was trimmed by 0 bases and J by 5 bases, leaving 12 bases between them. The germline gives CDR1 SGDLS, CDR2 YYNGEE. The CDR3 sequence: CASSVGWGPNNEQFF. The CDR3 DNA is TGTGCCAGCAGCGTAGGTTGGGGGCCAAACAATGAGCAGTTCTTC.

In regard to this clonotype: Given a much more abundant clone one base away, this may be a read error. V and J are TRBV25-1 and TRBJ1-5; D is unclear. This CDR3 is built from 13 residues. CDR1 and CDR2 from the germline V gene are MGHDK and SYGVNS. The CDR3 sequence: CASSDSGGQSQHF. The CDR3 region has the DNA TGTGCCAGCAGTGACTCGGGTGGTCAGTCCCAGCATTTT.

Within the sample, this clonotype is medium-sized (0.01 to 0.1%). This rearrangement joins TRBV21-1 to TRBJ1-3. TRBV21-1 is listed as a pseudogene. This CDR3 has 12 amino acids. CDR3 sequence (DNA): TGTGCCAGCAGCAGGGTTGGAAACACCATATATTTT. Encoded protein: CASSRVGNTIYF.